A selection of T cell receptor beta chains follows, all from one sample in a study of blood T cell repertoires in COVID-19. Assay used: immunoSEQ multiplex PCR; TCRdb lists only in-frame clones, some missing. The sample holds 90,000 to 110,000 clones, 75% to 90% seen once. Sequencing input: peripheral blood. The receptors were sampled from a woman aged 45 to 65 with acute or convalescent COVID-19. Each CDR3 is given with its conserved first and last residue. D genes are given only for firm matches. Clone sizes are given selectively: once, few, many, or a class where the clone is expanded.

V	J	D	size	DNA	CDR3
TRBV24-1	TRBJ2-1	NA	NA	TGTGCCACCAGTGATTCCATCCCTCGGGTTGAGCAGTTCTTC	CATSDSIPRVEQFF
TRBV2	TRBJ2-3	TRBD1	NA	TGTGCCAGCAGTGAGGCGGACAGGGTAAAACGGGGCCCTAGCACAGATACGCAGTATTTT	CASSEADRVKRGPSTDTQYF
TRBV2	TRBJ1-4	NA	NA	TGTGCCAGCATGACACGCGGGGGGCGGGAAAAACTGTTTTTT	CASMTRGGREKLFF
TRBV6-6	TRBJ2-2	NA	NA	TGTGCCAGCAGTTACTACAGGAACACCGGGGAGCTGTTTTTT	CASSYYRNTGELFF
TRBV30	TRBJ2-5	NA	NA	TGTGCCTGGAGCCCTATTGCGTACCAAGAGACCCAGTACTTC	CAWSPIAYQETQYF
TRBV24-1	TRBJ1-5	NA	NA	TGTGTCACCAGTGCTGGAGGTTTCAATCAGCCCCAGCATTTT	CVTSAGGFNQPQHF
TRBV11-2	TRBJ1-5	NA	few	TGTGCCAGCAGCTTAGAAAGCGATCAGCCCCAGCATTTT	CASSLESDQPQHF
TRBV2	TRBJ1-1	NA	NA	TGTGCCAGCAGTGGGCGGGGGAGGAGCACTGAAGCTTTCTTT	CASSGRGRSTEAFF
TRBV19	TRBJ2-1	TRBD2	NA	TGTGCCAGTAGTAGGTCTAGCGGGGGGCGCACCTACAATGAGCAGTTCTTC	CASSRSSGGRTYNEQFF
TRBV19	TRBJ2-2	TRBD1	once	TGTGCCAGTAGTGTCCCAGGGGGAAGCACCGGGGAGCTGTTTTTT	CASSVPGGSTGELFF
TRBV18	TRBJ2-1	TRBD1	NA	TGTGCCAGCTCGGAACAGGGGGTTGAACAGTTCTTC	CASSEQGVEQFF
TRBV2	TRBJ2-5	TRBD1	NA	TGTGCCAGCATTCTGGACAGGATCCAAGAGACCCAGTACTTC	CASILDRIQETQYF
TRBV12-3/TRBV12-4	TRBJ1-2	TRBD1	NA	TGTGCCAGCAGTCCGAGACAGGGCAGCTACACCTTC	CASSPRQGSYTF
TRBV30	TRBJ1-5	TRBD1	few	TGTGCCTGGAGTGTAAAGGGGGCCAAACAGCCCCAGCATTTT	CAWSVKGAKQPQHF
TRBV5-1	TRBJ1-6	NA	NA	TGCGCCAGCAGCTTGGTAGGGACATCTGATTCACCCCTCCACTTT	CASSLVGTSDSPLHF
TRBV5-6	TRBJ2-7	TRBD1	once	TGTGCCAGCAGCTTGGAAGGGGGACAGTACTTCTACGAGCAGTACTTC	CASSLEGGQYFYEQYF
TRBV14	TRBJ2-7	NA	NA	TGTGCCAGCAGCCAAGGGCTAGCGAGGGAGCAGTACTTC	CASSQGLAREQYF
TRBV5-1	TRBJ2-3	TRBD2	NA	TGCGCCAGCTTCGGGGGGGCCTATGGCACAGATACGCAGTATTTT	CASFGGAYGTDTQYF
TRBV9	TRBJ2-1	NA	NA	TGTGCCAGCAGCGTAGCTGGGGCGGCCTACAATGAGCAGTTCTTC	CASSVAGAAYNEQFF
TRBV28	TRBJ1-1	NA	NA	TGTGCCAGCACTCTACAGATTTCTATGAACACTGAAGCTTTCTTT	CASTLQISMNTEAFF
TRBV5-1	TRBJ2-7	TRBD2	NA	TGCGCCAGCAGCACGGGACTAGCGGGGCTCTACGAGCAGTACTTC	CASSTGLAGLYEQYF
TRBV2	TRBJ1-2	NA	NA	TGTGCCACCTCGAGGGACTCTAACTATGGCTACACCTTC	CATSRDSNYGYTF